The next 23 T cell receptor beta chains were all read from a single sample in a study of cytomegalovirus exposure and HLA in healthy donors. PCR amplification relied on 60 Vbeta primers (plus 13 Jbeta primers). Data came from immunoSEQ multiplex PCR; TCRdb stores just in-frame clones and leaves some out. The table records 150,000 to 200,000 clones, 80% of them present only once. The source material was PBMCs. The receptors were sampled from a man aged 25 to 40 in good health and CMV-seropositive.

This sequence joins TRBV5-1 and TRBJ1-5; D gene uncertain. CDR1 and CDR2 from the germline V gene are SGHRS and YFSETQ. The CDR3 has 15 residues. V lost 4 bases and J 4 bases, leaving 15 bases between the germline ends. The chain's CDR3 is CASSPGGWSNQPQHF. The DNA for the CDR3 is TGCGCCAGCAGCCCAGGAGGGTGGTCTAATCAGCCCCAGCATTTT. The whole variable domain, filled in from reference TRBV5-1 and TRBJ1-5, reads KAGVTQTPRYLIKTRGQQVTLSCSPISGHRSVSWYQQTPGQGLQFLFEYFSETQRNKGNFPGRFSGRQFSNSRSEMNVSTLELGDSALYLCASSPGGWSNQPQHFGDGTRLSIL.

The J gene is TRBJ1-3, the V gene TRBV16; D unresolved. Germline loops: CDR1 KGHSY, CDR2 FQNENV. The CDR3 runs to 14 residues. V was shortened by 7 bases and J by 0 bases, with 10 bases between the two germline ends. The CDR3 sequence: CASKQQTSGNTIYF. The DNA of the CDR3 is TGTGCCAGCAAACAACAGACCTCTGGAAACACCATATATTTT.

The chain is built from TRBV29-1 and TRBJ2-1, with D unresolved. V shed 4 bases and J shed 4 bases, with 8 bases lying between them. In germline, CDR1 is SQVTM, CDR2 ANQGSEA. There are 12 residues in the CDR3. This CDR3 reads CSVGARYNEQFF. CDR3 nucleotide sequence: TGCAGCGTTGGGGCTCGATACAATGAGCAGTTCTTC.

The gene calls are TRBV5-6 and TRBJ2-6, with D perhaps matching TRBD2 (5 bases). CDR1 is SGHDT, CDR2 YYEEEE, per germline. The CDR3 spans 13 residues. Trimming cost V 6 bases and J 4 bases, with 8 bases left between them. The CDR3 DNA follows: TGTGCCAGCATATGGAGGGGGGCCAACGTCCTGACTTTC. This gives the protein CASIWRGANVLTF.

V and J are TRBV6-5 and TRBJ2-2; 7 positions agree with TRBD1. The CDR3 spans 15 residues. Losses at the gene ends were 4 bases for V and 7 bases for J; bases not matched to a gene: 9. Germline CDR1 MNHEY, CDR2 SVGAGI. In DNA form, the CDR3 reads TGTGCCAGCAGTTTGCGACAGGGATCCGACGGGGAGCTGTTTTTT. This codes for CASSLRQGSDGELFF.

The V gene is TRBV6-5, the J gene TRBJ1-4, with D perhaps TRBD1 (6 bases). From germline, CDR1 is MNHEY and CDR2 SVGAGI. Trimming cost V 0 bases and J 8 bases, with 7 bases left between them. This CDR3 spans 13 amino acids. The chain's CDR3 is CASSYSGGEKLFF. For the CDR3, the DNA is TGTGCCAGCAGTTACTCAGGGGGAGAAAAACTGTTTTTT.

The J gene is TRBJ2-7, the V gene TRBV16; 7 nucleotides align to TRBD1. The CDR3 consists of 15 residues. CDR1 and CDR2 from the germline V gene are KGHSY and FQNENV. The V segment lost 3 bases and the J segment 0 bases; nucleotides outside the gene matches: 5. DNA for the CDR3: TGTGCCAGCAGCCATACAGGGGCCAGCTCCTACGAGCAGTACTTC. Translation: CASSHTGASSYEQYF. Based on the CDR3 plus reference TRBV16 and TRBJ2-7, the full variable domain is GEEVAQTPKHLVRGEGQKAKLYCAPIKGHSYVFWYQQVLKNEFKFLISFQNENVFDETGMPKERFSAKCLPNSPCSLEIQATKLEDSAVYFCASSHTGASSYEQYFGPGTRLTVT.

For this clone: A read error may account for a junction end that differs from germline. This chain connects TRBV7-9 to TRBJ2-7, with 8 bases aligning to TRBD1. Germline loops: CDR1 SEHNR, CDR2 FQNEAQ (reference sequence). The length of the CDR3 is 14 residues. CDR3 sequence reads: CSSSSTGDRFEQYF. DNA of the CDR3: TGTTCCAGCAGCTCGACAGGGGACCGGTTCGAGCAGTACTTC.

This chain uses TRBV7-6 with TRBJ2-7, with D possibly TRBD2 on 6 matching bases. The germline V and J ends were trimmed by 5 bases and 3 bases, with 17 bases remaining between them. The CDR3 sequence is 15 residues long. CDR1 SGHVS and CDR2 FNYEAQ come from the germline V gene. CDR3 amino acids: CASSLLGGAGYEQYF. The CDR3 nucleotides are TGTGCCAGCAGCCTCCTCGGAGGGGCGGGCTACGAGCAGTACTTC.

The chain couples TRBV5-1 to TRBJ2-3; TRBD2 agrees at 10 bases. Germline CDR1 and CDR2: SGHRS and YFSETQ. V trimming: 0 bases; J trimming: 0 bases; junction bases outside the gene matches: 10. This CDR3 has 19 residues. The CDR3 spells CASSLGGSGGARSTDTQYF. The CDR3, as DNA: TGCGCCAGCAGCTTGGGAGGGAGCGGGGGGGCTCGGAGCACAGATACGCAGTATTTT.

V and J are TRBV5-1 and TRBJ2-3, with 7 positions matching TRBD1. Germline CDR1 is SGHRS and CDR2 is YFSETQ. With V trimmed by 3 bases and J by 1 base, 8 bases remained unmatched. This CDR3 region has 16 residues. The CDR3 is CASSWGQFSGTDTQYF. DNA for the CDR3: TGCGCCAGCAGCTGGGGACAGTTTAGTGGCACAGATACGCAGTATTTT.

This clone was seen only a few times. The V gene is TRBV27, the J gene TRBJ2-7; a weak D match, TRBD2 (5 bases). Trimming removed 5 bases at V and 6 bases at J, with 14 bases between. The CDR3 extends over 13 amino acids. CDR1 is MNHEY and CDR2 is SMNVEV in the germline V gene (reference sequence). CDR3 amino acids: CASSTHLGGEQYF. CDR3 DNA sequence: TGTGCCAGCAGTACCCATCTAGGAGGCGAGCAGTACTTC.

This chain connects TRBV5-1 to TRBJ1-1; D remains unclear. The germline V and J ends were trimmed by 4 bases and 1 base, with 14 bases remaining between them. The V gene's germline CDR1 is SGHRS and CDR2 YFSETQ. The CDR3 length is 15 residues. The DNA of the CDR3 is TGCGCCAGCAGCCTAAACGGGGATAGGAACACTGAAGCTTTCTTT. It specifies CASSLNGDRNTEAFF.

This sequence joins TRBV25-1 and TRBJ2-1, with D tentatively TRBD1 (5 bases). Trimming removed 7 bases from V and 7 bases from J, with 14 bases in between. Looked up from germline, CDR1 is MGHDK and CDR2 is SYGVNS. The CDR3 spans 13 residues. The CDR3 nucleotides are TGTGCCAGCACGAAGGGGATCAGGAATGAGCAGTTCTTC. Protein sequence: CASTKGIRNEQFF.

This clone was observed a handful of times. The V gene is TRBV4-3, the J gene TRBJ1-2; tentative D call: TRBD1 (6 bases). Per the germline V gene, CDR1 is LGHNA and CDR2 is YSLEER. Trimming removed 0 bases at V and 4 bases at J, with 12 bases between. This CDR3 spans 15 amino acids. The CDR3 nucleotides are TGCGCCAGCAGCCAAGATCGACGGACAGTCTATGGCTACACCTTC. This gives the protein CASSQDRRTVYGYTF.

The chain employs TRBV25-1 and TRBJ1-2, with TRBD1 identical over 11 bases. Trimming removed 4 bases from V and 2 bases from J; junction bases left unmatched: 3. CDR3 length equals 15 residues. Germline V gene lookup returns CDR1 MGHDK and CDR2 SYGVNS. This chain's CDR3 is CASSGTGGLNYGYTF. Written as DNA, the CDR3 is TGTGCCAGCAGTGGGACAGGGGGCCTCAACTATGGCTACACCTTC.

Points on this clone: The sample has other DNA sequences that encode this CDR3 too. This chain joins TRBV18 and TRBJ1-3, with 9 positions matching TRBD1. The CDR3 is 14 residues long. Per germline, CDR1 KGHSH and CDR2 LQKENI. Trimming cost V 3 bases and J 4 bases; bases outside gene matches: 1. The CDR3 DNA sequence: TGTGCCAGCTCACCGGACAGGGGCGGAAACACCATATATTTT. Encoded protein: CASSPDRGGNTIYF.

The V and J genes are TRBV9 and TRBJ2-2, with TRBD1 matching over 9 bases. CDR1 and CDR2 from the germline V gene are SGDLS and YYNGEE. V was pared by 3 bases and J by 4 bases, with 1 base of the junction left unmatched. CDR3 length equals 14 residues. This CDR3 is CASSGQGGTGELFF. The CDR3 DNA reads TGTGCCAGCAGCGGACAGGGGGGCACCGGGGAGCTGTTTTTT.

CDR3 in amino acids: CASSQVRVSGDQETQYF. The CDR3 nucleotides are TGCGCCAGCAGCCAAGTTCGGGTTAGCGGGGACCAAGAGACCCAGTACTTC. This chain links TRBV4-3 with TRBJ2-5; TRBD2 agrees at 8 bases. This CDR3 is built from 17 residues. The junction had 7 bases not matched to a gene; V was cut back by 1 base and J by 0 bases. Germline loops: CDR1 LGHNA, CDR2 YSLEER.

This rearrangement joins TRBV4-2 to TRBJ1-2; 8 bases line up with TRBD1. This CDR3 region has 15 residues. After removal of 1 base from V and 5 bases from J, the junction contained 6 bases not matched to a gene. Germline lookup yields CDR1 LGHNA and CDR2 YNFKEQ. In nucleotides, the CDR3 is TGTGCCAGCAGCCAAGGACAGGGGCCCCTTTATGGCTACACCTTC. The encoded protein is CASSQGQGPLYGYTF.

The genes are TRBV9 and TRBJ1-4; D possibly corresponds to TRBD1 (6 bases). V lost 0 bases and J 11 bases, leaving 14 bases between the germline ends. CDR1 and CDR2 (germline): SGDLS, YYNGEE. CDR3 length: 14 residues. The CDR3: CASSVEVQGWKLFF. DNA of the CDR3: TGTGCCAGCAGCGTAGAAGTCCAGGGGTGGAAACTGTTTTTT.

The rearrangement links TRBV9 to TRBJ2-7, with 12 bases fitting TRBD1. Per the germline V gene, CDR1 is SGDLS and CDR2 is YYNGEE. J lost 4 bases, V lost 3 bases, and 8 bases had no gene match. The CDR3 is 16 amino acids. This CDR3 is CASSGGTGGIWYEQYF. CDR3 nucleotide sequence: TGTGCCAGCAGCGGTGGGACAGGGGGCATCTGGTACGAGCAGTACTTC.

The count of this clone is one. V usage is TRBV10-2 and J usage is TRBJ1-4; 7 nucleotides line up with TRBD1. V was clipped by 2 bases and J by 8 bases; unmatched bases: 8. There are 15 residues in the CDR3. The V gene's germline CDR1 is WSHSY and CDR2 SAAADI. The CDR3 loop reads CASSERPGRGEKLFF. The DNA of the CDR3 is TGCGCCAGCAGTGAGCGACCGGGCAGGGGGGAAAAACTGTTTTTT.